This T cell receptor (beta chain) was observed in a study of T cell responses to AZD1222 COVID-19 vaccine. Study overall: Pooling was applied to second doses at about 4 or about 12 weeks.

Study-wide points: In a largely white British group with more females than males, clonal diversity was possibly underestimated. It was only after the peak T cell response that any repertoires were sampled. Two AZD1222 doses significantly raised spike-specific TCR breadth and depth over controls.

On this clone: Its antigen is undetermined.

The germline V gene encodes CDR1 LNHDA and CDR2 SQIVND (reference sequence). The CDR3 loop spans 13 amino acids. V dropped 7 bases and J dropped 6 bases, with 16 bases sitting between them. TCRdb's table, derived via immunoSEQ multiplex PCR, lists solely in-frame clones and lacks some. There are some 200,000 clones in the sample; roughly 90% occur only once, and roughly 0.98% lies in the top ten. The sample in question was peripheral blood, obtained on day 0 of AZD1222 vaccination. The J gene is TRBJ2-7, the V gene TRBV19; TRBD1 or TRBD2 may be the D gene (6 bases each). This receptor was taken from an adult in good health. CDR3 in amino acids: CASMEGGLGEQYF. CDR3 coding DNA: TGTGCCAGTATGGAGGGGGGCCTGGGCGAGCAGTACTTC.